The 2 T cell receptor beta chains presented below share a single source sample, sequenced in a study of tumor-infiltrating lymphocytes in primary liver carcinoma. Total RNA (around 0.45 ug) served as template for TCR beta cDNA synthesis primed by a constant-region primer. Libraries of TCR beta came from three nested multiplex PCR rounds with slightly modified ARM-PCR. The first two PCR rounds used TRBV1-TRBV30 forward primers with a C-beta reverse primer, roughly 10 cycles each. Each CDR3 protein is one row after TCRdb ran MiXCR on the multiplex PCR reads. Of fewer than 250,000 distinct CDR3 sequences listed, 85% are singletons. Co-extracted RNA and DNA came from around 18-30 mg of unsorted bulk tissue. The sample taken for sequencing was tumor tissue from primary liver carcinoma. These receptors were collected from a man aged 35 to 55 with primary liver carcinoma and hepatitis B virus infection.

This sequence joins TRBV28 and TRBJ1-6; no definite D call. Germline V gives CDR1 MDHEN, CDR2 SYDVKM. This CDR3 region has 15 residues. V was cut by 5 bases and J by 5 bases, with 13 bases left in between. The CDR3 nucleotides are TGTGCCAGCAGTCTGGATTTAACAAATAATTCACCCCTCCACTTT. It specifies CASSLDLTNNSPLHF.

This clonotype was counted between two and nine times. A much larger clonotype is one base distant, so this may be a read error. V is TRBV10-3 and J is TRBJ2-1; 10 bases line up with TRBD2. The germline V gene encodes CDR1 ENHRY and CDR2 SYGVKD. Losses at the gene ends were 8 bases for V and 2 bases for J; bases not matched to a gene: 18. This CDR3 contains 19 residues. CDR3: CAIPAGTSDSLGAYNEQFF. CDR3 coding DNA: TGTGCCATCCCCGCGGGGACTAGCGATTCCCTGGGGGCCTACAATGAGCAGTTCTTC.